One T cell receptor beta chain is described in this entry. Its antigen is not identified. The PCR used 60 Vbeta and 13 Jbeta primers. Assay: immunoSEQ multiplex PCR; the TCRdb copy retains only in-frame clones and omits some. The table has roughly 160,000 clones, around 80% seen once. The data belong to a study of cytomegalovirus exposure and HLA in healthy donors. Study-level points and caveats: TCR beta chain V- and J-gene trimming was linked, in a later analysis, to a missense variant in DCLRE1C.

Trimming removed 3 bases from V and 7 bases from J; junction bases left unmatched: 4. This CDR3 comprises 15 residues. The germline CDR1 and CDR2 sequences are SGHRS and YFSETQ. Sequencing was performed on PBMCs. The receptor comes from a male donor in good health and CMV-seronegative. V and J are TRBV5-1 and TRBJ1-6; 10 nucleotides agree with TRBD1. The CDR3 loop is CASSSLDRGNSPLHF. In nucleotides, the CDR3 is TGCGCCAGCAGCTCCCTGGACAGGGGGAATTCACCCCTCCACTTT.